This T cell receptor beta chain was recovered during a study of graft-versus-host responses after intestinal transplantation. Turning to the study itself: Uniformly, recipients were administered anti-thymocyte globulin induction with subsequent tacrolimus and steroids for two to three years.

The protocol was immunoSEQ multiplex PCR, while the TCRdb copy is restricted to in-frame clones and leaves out a portion. Of 120,000 or so clones detected, 80% to 95% appear once; the ten largest clones hold roughly 0.5%. Findings and limits, study-wide: Allografts carried high graft-versus-host to host-versus-graft clonal ratios in patients having graft-donor T cell macrochimerism. Recipient bone marrow held GvH clones, some seen earlier in ileum or blood. Among circulating GvH clones, peak levels were associated with early post-transplant declines in HvG clones.

For this clone: Antigen unknown.

The V gene lost 2 bases and the J gene lost 5 bases, with 9 bases spanning the gap. The CDR3 has 13 amino acids. The germline V gene encodes CDR1 LNHDA and CDR2 SQIVND (reference sequence). The V call is TRBV19, the J call TRBJ1-2; D gene unclear. The sample was unstimulated CD8+ T cells sorted from spleen or lymph node cells, taken before intestinal transplant. The sequence derives from a human donor who received an intestinal transplant. The CDR3 loop reads CASSIQALYGYTF. In DNA form, the CDR3 reads TGTGCCAGTAGTATACAGGCTCTATATGGCTACACCTTC.